The clone carrying this T cell receptor (beta chain) was counted only a few times. Its antigen remains unidentified. This sample was included in a study of T cells after yellow fever vaccination. Notes on the study in general: The study re-detected most primary-vaccination clones after the booster (approximately 96% CD4, approximately 87% CD8). Shared CD4/CD8 clonotypes were a small share, likely from convergent recombination.

The CDR3 contains 18 residues. V lost 0 bases, J lost 0 bases, and 14 bases lay in between. Germline V gives CDR1 LGHNA, CDR2 YSLEER. Making TCR cDNA involved 5'RACE template switching, which added UMIs and a universal primer site. TCRdb called the 5' RACE reads again in MiXCR, with one record for every CDR3 protein. Among a few hundred thousand distinct CDR3 sequences, over 15% were seen once, and the ten largest hold roughly an eighth. The sequencing here drew on PBMCs, taken 15 days after the yellow fever booster vaccination. The chain links TRBV4-3 to TRBJ1-4; D not certain. This clonotype was sampled from a man aged 25 to 40 who received the YFV17D yellow fever vaccine. CDR3 loop: CASSQDPDRLSTNEKLFF. The CDR3, as DNA: TGCGCCAGCAGCCAAGATCCCGACCGGCTATCAACTAATGAAAAACTGTTTTTT.